This TCR beta chain was documented in a study of Graves' ophthalmopathy and Graves' hyperthyroidism. Amplification from RNA transcripts yielded the TCR beta CDR3 regions. HTBI primers were employed in first-round RT-PCR, then a second-round multiplex PCR followed. MiXCR was run by TCRdb on the multiplex PCR reads, yielding one entry per CDR3 protein. The table shows approximately 330,000 distinct CDR3 sequences, with 15% to 20% occurring only once. This TCR came from an adult man with Graves' ophthalmopathy. The sequenced sample was peripheral blood.

The CDR3 loop reads CASSRDRDSGYEQYF. CDR3 coding DNA: TGTGCCAGCAGTCGGGACAGGGATAGCGGCTACGAGCAGTACTTC. The chain couples TRBV12-3 or TRBV12-4 to TRBJ2-7, with TRBD1 matching over 9 bases. Trimming removed 5 bases from V and 3 bases from J; junction bases left unmatched: 8. CDR3 length equals 15 residues.